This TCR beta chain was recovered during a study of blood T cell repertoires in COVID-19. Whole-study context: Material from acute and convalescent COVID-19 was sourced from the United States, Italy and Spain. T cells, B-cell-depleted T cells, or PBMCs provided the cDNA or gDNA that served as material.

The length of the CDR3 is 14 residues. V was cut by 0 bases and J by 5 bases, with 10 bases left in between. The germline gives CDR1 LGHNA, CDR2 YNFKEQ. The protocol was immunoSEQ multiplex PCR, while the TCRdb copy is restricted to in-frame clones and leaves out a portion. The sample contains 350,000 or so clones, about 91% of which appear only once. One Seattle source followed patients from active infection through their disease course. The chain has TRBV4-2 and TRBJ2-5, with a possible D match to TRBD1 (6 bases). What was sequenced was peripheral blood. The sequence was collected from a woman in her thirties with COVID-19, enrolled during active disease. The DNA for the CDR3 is TGTGCCAGCAGCCAAGATGTAAGGGGGGAGACCCAGTACTTC. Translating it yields CASSQDVRGETQYF.